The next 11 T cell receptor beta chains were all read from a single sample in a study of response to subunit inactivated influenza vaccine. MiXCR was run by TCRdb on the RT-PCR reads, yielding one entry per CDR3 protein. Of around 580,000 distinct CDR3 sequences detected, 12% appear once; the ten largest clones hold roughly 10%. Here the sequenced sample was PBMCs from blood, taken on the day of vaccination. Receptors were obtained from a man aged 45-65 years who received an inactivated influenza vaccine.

The CDR3, as DNA: TGTGCCAGCAATACAGGGTCCCTCTCCTACGAGCAGTACTTC. Its protein product is CASNTGSLSYEQYF. The chain joins TRBV28 to TRBJ2-7; TRBD1 is a possible D gene (6 bases). Per the germline V gene, CDR1 is MDHEN and CDR2 is SYDVKM. V was clipped by 7 bases and J by 0 bases, with 13 bases between them. The CDR3 spans 14 residues.

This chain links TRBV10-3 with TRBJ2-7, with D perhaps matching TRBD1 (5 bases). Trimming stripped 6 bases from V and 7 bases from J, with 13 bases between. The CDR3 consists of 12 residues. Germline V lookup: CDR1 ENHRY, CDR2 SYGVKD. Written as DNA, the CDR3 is TGTGCCATCAGGGACAAGGATTGGGAGCAGTACTTC. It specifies CAIRDKDWEQYF.

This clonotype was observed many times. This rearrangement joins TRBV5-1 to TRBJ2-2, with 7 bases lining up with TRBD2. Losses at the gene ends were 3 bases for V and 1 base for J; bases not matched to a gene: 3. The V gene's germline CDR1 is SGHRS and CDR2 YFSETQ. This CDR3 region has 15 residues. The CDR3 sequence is CASSSSGENTGELFF. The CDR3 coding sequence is TGCGCCAGCAGCTCCAGCGGGGAGAACACCGGGGAGCTGTTTTTT.

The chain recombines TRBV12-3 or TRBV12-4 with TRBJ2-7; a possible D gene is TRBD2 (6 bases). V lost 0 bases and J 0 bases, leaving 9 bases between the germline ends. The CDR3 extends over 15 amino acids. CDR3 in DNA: TGTGCCAGCAGTTTAGCTCGGGGGAGCTCCTACGAGCAGTACTTC. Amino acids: CASSLARGSSYEQYF.

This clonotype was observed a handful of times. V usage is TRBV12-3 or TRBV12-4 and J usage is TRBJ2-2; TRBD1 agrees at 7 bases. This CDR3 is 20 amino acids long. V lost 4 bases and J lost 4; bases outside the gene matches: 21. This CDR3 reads CASSSPYGTVSSTTTGELFF. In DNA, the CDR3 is TGTGCCAGCAGTTCCCCTTATGGGACAGTTTCTTCCACGACCACCGGGGAGCTGTTTTTT.

This chain's CDR3 is CASSLAPAETGPFSGGQFF. CDR3 nucleotides: TGCGCCAGCAGCTTGGCCCCGGCCGAGACAGGGCCCTTTTCAGGCGGGCAGTTCTTC. The chain joins TRBV5-1 to TRBJ2-1, with 7 bases fitting TRBD1. Per the germline V gene, CDR1 is SGHRS and CDR2 is YFSETQ. Losses at the gene ends were 0 bases for V and 12 bases for J; bases not matched to a gene: 24. This CDR3 comprises 19 residues.

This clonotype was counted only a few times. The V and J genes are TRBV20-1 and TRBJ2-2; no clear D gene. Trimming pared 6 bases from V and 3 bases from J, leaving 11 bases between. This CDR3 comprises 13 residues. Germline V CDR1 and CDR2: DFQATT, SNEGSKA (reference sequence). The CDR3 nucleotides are TGCAGTGCCTTTCTCGGCCACACCGGGGAGCTGTTTTTT. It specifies CSAFLGHTGELFF.

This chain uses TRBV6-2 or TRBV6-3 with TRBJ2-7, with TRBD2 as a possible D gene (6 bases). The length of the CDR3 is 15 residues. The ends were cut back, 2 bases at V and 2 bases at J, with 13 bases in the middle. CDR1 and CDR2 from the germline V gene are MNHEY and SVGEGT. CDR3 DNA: TGTGCCAGCAGTTACCCCCGGGACTGGACCTACGAGCAGTACTTC. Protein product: CASSYPRDWTYEQYF.

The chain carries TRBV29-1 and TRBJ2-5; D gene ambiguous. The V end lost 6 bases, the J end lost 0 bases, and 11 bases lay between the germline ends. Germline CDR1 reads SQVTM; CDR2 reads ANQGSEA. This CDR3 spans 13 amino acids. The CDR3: CSVRPLYQETQYF. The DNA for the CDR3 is TGCAGCGTGAGGCCGCTCTACCAAGAGACCCAGTACTTC.

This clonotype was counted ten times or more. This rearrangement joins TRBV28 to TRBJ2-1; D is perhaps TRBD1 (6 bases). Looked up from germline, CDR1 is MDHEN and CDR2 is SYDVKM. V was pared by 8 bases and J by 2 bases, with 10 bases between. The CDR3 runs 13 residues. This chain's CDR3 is CASGQIPYNEQFF. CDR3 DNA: TGTGCCAGCGGACAGATACCCTACAATGAGCAGTTCTTC.

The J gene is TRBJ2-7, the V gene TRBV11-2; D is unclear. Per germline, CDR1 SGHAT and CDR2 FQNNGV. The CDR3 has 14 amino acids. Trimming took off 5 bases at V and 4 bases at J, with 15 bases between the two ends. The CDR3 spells CASSPASSRYEQYF. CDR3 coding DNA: TGTGCCAGCAGCCCAGCGTCCAGCCGATACGAGCAGTACTTC.